This T cell receptor beta chain was identified in a study of OX40 agonist ivuxolimab in advanced cancers. Sequenced by immunoSEQ multiplex PCR; TCRdb stores in-frame clones only, minus some. The sample comprises about 63,000 clones, 70% to 80% of which are singletons, and over 1.5% rests with the top ten. Germline-derived CDR1 and CDR2 are MNHNS and SASEGT. CDR3 size: 17 residues. V shed 4 bases and J shed 0 bases, with 19 bases lying between them. The material sequenced was CD4+ or CD8+ T cells sorted from blood, taken in a trial of the OX40 agonist ivuxolimab. This chain joins TRBV6-1 and TRBJ2-7; D is possibly TRBD1 (5 bases). The TCR sequence derives from an adult with an advanced solid tumor such as melanoma, head and neck, liver or kidney cancer. The CDR3 DNA reads as TGTGCCAGCAGTGTTCCCCTTTGGGGCCTTCCCTCCTACGAGCAGTACTTC. Its translation: CASSVPLWGLPSYEQYF.